This T cell receptor beta chain was sequenced in a study of CD8 T cells in ankylosing spondylitis. Overall study findings and caveats: Reports say disease-linked clones showed up significantly more in matched ankylosing spondylitis synovial fluid. Blood from ankylosing spondylitis patients appeared to carry a characteristic roughly eight-variant TCR beta motif.

Preparation of TCR beta libraries was done by quantitative 5'-RACE with molecular barcodes. From the 5' RACE reads, TCRdb called clonotypes with MiXCR, one entry per CDR3 protein. Of 500,000 or so distinct CDR3 sequences in the sample, roughly 5.3% are singletons; the top ten hold 3% to 4.5%. V was clipped by 4 bases and J by 1 base, with 14 bases between them. Per germline, CDR1 SGHKS and CDR2 YYEKEE (reference sequence). CDR3 length: 15 amino acids. Notes on this clonotype: The antigen is unknown. A read error may explain this, as a much larger clone is one base away.

The rearrangement uses TRBV5-5 and TRBJ2-5, with D unclear. This TCR was recovered from a male donor with ankylosing spondylitis. The specimen was blood, either unsorted or a sorted T cell fraction (not recorded which). The CDR3 DNA sequence: TGTGCCAGCAGCAGCTTAGTGAAATCCCAAGAGACCCAGTACTTC. It codes for CASSSLVKSQETQYF.